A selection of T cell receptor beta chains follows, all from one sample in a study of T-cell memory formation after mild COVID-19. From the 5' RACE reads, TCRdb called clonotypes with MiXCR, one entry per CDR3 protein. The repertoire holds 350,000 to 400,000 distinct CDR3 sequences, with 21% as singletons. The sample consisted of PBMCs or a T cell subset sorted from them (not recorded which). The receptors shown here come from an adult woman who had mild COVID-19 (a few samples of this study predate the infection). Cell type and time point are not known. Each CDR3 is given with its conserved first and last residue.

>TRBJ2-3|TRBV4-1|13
CASSQDRSGLEYF
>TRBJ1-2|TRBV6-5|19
CASTPSEVVPGQGNYGYTF
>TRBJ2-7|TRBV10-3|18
CAISDPGTSGQSSYEQYF
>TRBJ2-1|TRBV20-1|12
CSANKGRNEQFF
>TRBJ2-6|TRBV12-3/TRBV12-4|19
CASSLWGDRGSSGANVLTF
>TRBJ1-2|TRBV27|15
CASRRNVLDPKGYTF
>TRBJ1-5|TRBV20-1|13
CSARGTGDQPQHF
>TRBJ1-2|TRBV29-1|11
CSVGGRWGYTF
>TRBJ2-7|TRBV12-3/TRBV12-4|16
CASSLIPGTGGHEQYF
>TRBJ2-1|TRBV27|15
CASRPGTGGDNEQFF
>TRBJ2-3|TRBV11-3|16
CASSSGGVRGTDTQYF
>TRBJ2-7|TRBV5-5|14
CASSFSASSYEQYF
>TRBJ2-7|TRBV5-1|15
CASSGEAGAAYEQYF
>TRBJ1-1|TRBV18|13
CASSPPWMTEAFF
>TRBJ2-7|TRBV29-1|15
CSVEMSGSSSYEQYF
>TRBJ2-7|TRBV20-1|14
CSARVRTWADEQYF
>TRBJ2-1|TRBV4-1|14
CASSTRGDYNEQFF
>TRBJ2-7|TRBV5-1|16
CASSPGLGQGAYEQYF
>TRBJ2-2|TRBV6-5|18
CASSYSYGPGEDTGELFF
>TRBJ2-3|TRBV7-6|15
CASSYSGSSTDTQYF
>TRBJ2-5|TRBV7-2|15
CASSLGQFAGETQYF
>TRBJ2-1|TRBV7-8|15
CASSLAGTSSNEQFF
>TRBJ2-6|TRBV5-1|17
CASSGGQGAPGANVLTF
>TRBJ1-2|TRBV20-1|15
CSARALDTWNYGYTF
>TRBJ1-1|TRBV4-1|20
CASSQDLVYVGREKDTEAFF
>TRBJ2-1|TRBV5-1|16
CASTALPAGYVNEQFF
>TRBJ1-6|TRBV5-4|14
CASSPIPGGLLLHF
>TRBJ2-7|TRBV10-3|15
CAISEGGSSSYEQYF
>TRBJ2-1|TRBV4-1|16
CASSQEPGRGGNEQFF
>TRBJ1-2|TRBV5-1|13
CASSLVGNSGYTF